This passage covers 13 T cell receptor beta chains from one sample sequenced in a study of memory CD8 T cells in hepatitis C reinfection. Profiled with immunoSEQ multiplex PCR; TCRdb holds only in-frame clones, not every one. The sample contains around 47,000 clones, around 89% of which appear only once. Time point defined: peak reinfection, 3 to 8 weeks after reinfection detection. The sorted cells went straight to TCR sequencing with no prior in vitro expansion. Sequenced sample: naive CD8+ T cells sorted from blood. The receptors stem from a man aged 18 to 30 with hepatitis C virus infection.

This clone has a handful of counts. CDR3 residues: CSVETGSHNVLTF. In DNA, the CDR3 is TGCAGCGTTGAAACGGGGTCCCACAACGTCCTGACTTTC. The genes are TRBV29-1 and TRBJ2-6; perhaps TRBD2 as D (5 bases). The V end lost 2 bases, the J end lost 9 bases, and 11 bases lay between the germline ends. This CDR3 spans 13 amino acids. CDR1 is SQVTM, CDR2 ANQGSEA, per germline. Filled out from reference TRBV29-1 and TRBJ2-6, the complete variable domain reads SAVISQKPSRDICQRGTSLTIQCQVDSQVTMMFWYRQQPGQSLTLIATANQGSEATYESGFVIDKFPISRPNLTFSTLTVSNMSPEDSSIYLCSVETGSHNVLTFGAGSRLTVL.

The chain has TRBV6-5 and TRBJ2-4; D might be TRBD1 (6 bases). Trimming cost V 10 bases and J 6 bases, with 19 bases left between them. In germline, CDR1 is MNHEY, CDR2 SVGAGI. The CDR3 loop spans 14 amino acids. The CDR3 reads CATRFTGISNIQYF. The CDR3 nucleotides are TGTGCCACGCGTTTCACAGGGATTTCAAACATTCAGTACTTC.

The genes are TRBV7-9 and TRBJ1-1; 9 nucleotides match TRBD1. CDR1 and CDR2 (germline): SEHNR, FQNEAQ (reference sequence). Trimming removed 4 bases from V and 4 bases from J; junction bases left unmatched: 4. The CDR3 loop spans 14 amino acids. CDR3 DNA: TGTGCCAGCAGCTCTACAGGGGGCGGCACTGAAGCTTTCTTT. This gives the protein CASSSTGGGTEAFF. The full variable domain, rest sourced from reference TRBV7-9 and TRBJ1-1, is DTGVSQNPRHKITKRGQNVTFRCDPISEHNRLYWYRQTLGQGPEFLTYFQNEAQLEKSRLLSDRFSAERPKGSFSTLEIQRTEQGDSAMYLCASSSTGGGTEAFFGQGTRLTVV.

The J gene is TRBJ2-5, the V gene TRBV9, with TRBD2 identical over 8 bases. Judging by the DNA end, TRBJ2-7 fits better; the J call may be wrong. Germline lookup yields CDR1 SGDLS and CDR2 YYNGEE. There are 14 residues in the CDR3. CDR3 DNA sequence: TGTGCCAGCAGCGACCCGGGACTAGGTGGCGAGCAGTACTTC. It is translated as CASSDPGLGGEQYF.

The J gene is TRBJ2-5, the V gene TRBV7-9, with 9 bases lining up with TRBD2. There are 15 residues in the CDR3. V trimming: 1 base; J trimming: 5 bases; junction bases outside the gene matches: 5. Germline loops: CDR1 SEHNR, CDR2 FQNEAQ (reference sequence). The CDR3: CASSLVRGGGETQYF. The CDR3 nucleotides read TGTGCCAGCAGCTTAGTGCGGGGGGGCGGTGAGACCCAGTACTTC.

This clone was recorded a few times. The chain joins TRBV6-6 to TRBJ1-5; unclear D gene. The CDR3 has 13 amino acids. With 11 bases removed from V and 1 base from J, the gap between germline ends came to 12 bases. CDR1 is MNHNY and CDR2 is SVGAGI in the germline V gene (reference sequence). The CDR3 reads CALGEWSNQPQHF. The CDR3 DNA follows: TGTGCCCTCGGGGAGTGGAGCAATCAGCCCCAGCATTTT.

The V gene is TRBV5-1, the J gene TRBJ1-3, with D hard to call. Trimming cost V 4 bases and J 6 bases, with 8 bases left between them. This CDR3 is built from 12 residues. Germline-derived CDR1 and CDR2 are SGHRS and YFSETQ. For the CDR3, the DNA is TGCGCCAGCAGCCCTGGAGAAAACACCATATATTTT. Translation: CASSPGENTIYF.

This clone is a singleton in its sample. The DNA for the CDR3 is TGTGCCAGCAGCTTAGTCGCGGGTGCTAGCACAGATACGCAGTATTTT. Encoded protein: CASSLVAGASTDTQYF. The V call is TRBV7-2, the J call TRBJ2-3, with D tentatively TRBD2 (5 bases). CDR1 and CDR2 from the germline V gene are SGHTA and FQGNSA. Trimming shortened V by 1 base and J by 0 bases, and 11 bases separated the two germline ends. The CDR3 spans 16 residues. The full variable domain, its missing parts supplied by reference TRBV7-2 and TRBJ2-3, is GAGVSQSPSNKVTEKGKDVELRCDPISGHTALYWYRQSLGQGLEFLIYFQGNSAPDKSGLPSDRFSAERTGGSVSTLTIQRTQQEDSAVYLCASSLVAGASTDTQYFGPGTRLTVL.

V is TRBV7-9 and J is TRBJ1-5, with TRBD1 matching 8 bases. Germline V lookup: CDR1 SEHNR, CDR2 FQNEAQ (reference sequence). The CDR3 consists of 14 residues. Germline trimming cut 8 bases from V and 3 bases from J; bases unmatched to any gene: 6. The CDR3: CASSTQGANQPQHF. CDR3 bases: TGTGCCAGCTCGACCCAGGGGGCCAATCAGCCCCAGCATTTT. Drawing the rest from reference TRBV7-9 and TRBJ1-5, the complete variable domain is DTGVSQNPRHKITKRGQNVTFRCDPISEHNRLYWYRQTLGQGPEFLTYFQNEAQLEKSRLLSDRFSAERPKGSFSTLEIQRTEQGDSAMYLCASSTQGANQPQHFGDGTRLSIL.

This clone was seen more than once but under ten times. The rearrangement links TRBV9 to TRBJ2-5; weak D call: TRBD2 (5 bases). V was pared by 3 bases and J by 2 bases, with 11 bases between. The CDR3 has 14 amino acids. The germline CDR1 and CDR2 sequences are SGDLS and YYNGEE. This CDR3 is CASSADRGQETQYF. CDR3 bases: TGTGCCAGCAGCGCGGACCGGGGACAAGAGACCCAGTACTTC. The variable domain in full, completed from reference TRBV9 and TRBJ2-5, reads DSGVTQTPKHLITATGQRVTLRCSPRSGDLSVYWYQQSLDQGLQFLIQYYNGEERAKGNILERFSAQQFPDLHSELNLSSLELGDSALYFCASSADRGQETQYFGPGTRLLVL.

The chain has TRBV2 and TRBJ2-3, with no clear D. Germline assignment: CDR1 SNHLY and CDR2 FYNNEI. Trimming took 5 bases from V and 1 from J, leaving 10 bases between them. The CDR3 consists of 14 residues. CDR3 amino acids: CASSPPTRTDTQYF. CDR3 nucleotides: TGTGCCAGCAGTCCTCCCACACGCACAGATACGCAGTATTTT.

This chain uses TRBV28 with TRBJ1-5, with a possible D match to TRBD1 (6 bases). CDR1 and CDR2 from the germline V gene are MDHEN and SYDVKM. V lost 4 bases, J lost 2 bases, and 12 bases lay in between. The CDR3 runs 15 residues. CDR3 in amino acids: CASSSTGLGNQPQHF. CDR3 bases: TGTGCCAGCAGTTCTACAGGGCTTGGCAATCAGCCCCAGCATTTT.

This chain links TRBV28 with TRBJ1-4; TRBD1 agrees at 9 bases. In germline, CDR1 is MDHEN, CDR2 SYDVKM. Germline trimming cut 5 bases from V and 4 bases from J; bases unmatched to any gene: 14. The CDR3 sequence is 18 residues long. The CDR3 loop is CASSQPWGTGRDNEKLFF. Written as DNA, the CDR3 is TGTGCCAGCAGTCAGCCGTGGGGGACAGGGCGGGATAATGAAAAACTGTTTTTT. Supplemented by reference TRBV28 and TRBJ1-4, the full variable domain reads DVKVTQSSRYLVKRTGEKVFLECVQDMDHENMFWYRQDPGLGLRLIYFSYDVKMKEKGDIPEGYSVSREKKERFSLILESASTNQTSMYLCASSQPWGTGRDNEKLFFGSGTQLSVL.